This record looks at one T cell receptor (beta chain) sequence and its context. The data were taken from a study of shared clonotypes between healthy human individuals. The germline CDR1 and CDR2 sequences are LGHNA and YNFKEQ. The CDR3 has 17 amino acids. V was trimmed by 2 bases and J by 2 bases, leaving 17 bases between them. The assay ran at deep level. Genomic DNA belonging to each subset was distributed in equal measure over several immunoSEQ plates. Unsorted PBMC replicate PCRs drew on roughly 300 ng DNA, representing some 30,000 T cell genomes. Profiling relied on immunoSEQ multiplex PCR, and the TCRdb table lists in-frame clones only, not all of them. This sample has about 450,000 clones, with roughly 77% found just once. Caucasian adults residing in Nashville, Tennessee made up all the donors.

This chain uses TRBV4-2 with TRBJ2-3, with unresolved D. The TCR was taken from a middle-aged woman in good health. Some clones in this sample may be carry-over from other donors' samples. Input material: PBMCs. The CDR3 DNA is TGTGCCAGCAGCCAAAAGAGGTTCGACTTAACCACAGATACGCAGTATTTT. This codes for CASSQKRFDLTTDTQYF.